This is a list of T cell receptor beta chains from one sample in a study of blood T cells in healthy people across ages. TCRdb analysed the 5' RACE reads with MiXCR anew, one entry per CDR3 protein. The profile shows around 1,100,000 distinct CDR3 sequences, more than 30% of them singletons. Material for sequencing was blood. The receptor source for this set is a man between 18 and 35 years old in good health. CDR3s include the opening cysteine and the closing phenylalanine or tryptophan. A D gene is named only where the DNA matches it firmly. Some rows have no size entry. The others give once, few or many, or a class for an expanded clone.

clone size: few
D gene: -
V gene: TRBV3-1
J gene: TRBJ1-1
CDR3 DNA: TGTGCCAGCAGCCGGCCCAGGGTGGGGGAGGCTGAAGCTTTCTTT
CDR3 protein: CASSRPRVGEAEAFF

clone size: few
D gene: TRBD2
V gene: TRBV6-1
J gene: TRBJ2-7
CDR3 DNA: TGTGCCAGCACCCTGACACCGGGGGGACCCTACGAGCAGTACTTC
CDR3 protein: CASTLTPGGPYEQYF

clone size: -
D gene: TRBD1
V gene: TRBV5-1
J gene: TRBJ2-3
CDR3 DNA: TGCGCCAGCAGCTTGAACCCCTCCGGGACAGGGGACGCTGATACGCAGTATTTT
CDR3 protein: CASSLNPSGTGDADTQYF

clone size: -
D gene: -
V gene: TRBV7-9
J gene: TRBJ1-2
CDR3 DNA: TGTGCCAGCAGCCCCGCCGAAGGACTTGGCTACACCTTC
CDR3 protein: CASSPAEGLGYTF

clone size: -
D gene: TRBD1
V gene: TRBV9
J gene: TRBJ1-1
CDR3 DNA: TGTGCCAGCAGCGACGGACAGGGAGGTGAAGCTTTCTTT
CDR3 protein: CASSDGQGGEAFF

clone size: -
D gene: -
V gene: TRBV12-3/TRBV12-4
J gene: TRBJ2-1
CDR3 DNA: TGTGCCAGCAGTTTGAATGAGCGGTTCTTC
CDR3 protein: CASSLNERFF

clone size: few
D gene: -
V gene: TRBV7-2
J gene: TRBJ1-5
CDR3 DNA: TGTGCCAGCAGCTTAGAGGTTTGGTCTCCGGTCAATCAGCCCCAGCATTTT
CDR3 protein: CASSLEVWSPVNQPQHF

clone size: -
D gene: -
V gene: TRBV29-1
J gene: TRBJ2-2
CDR3 DNA: TGCAGCGTTGAAGCGGGGACCGGGGAGCTGTTTTTT
CDR3 protein: CSVEAGTGELFF

clone size: many
D gene: -
V gene: TRBV20-1
J gene: TRBJ2-1
CDR3 DNA: TGCAGTGCTAGTGGTCCCTACAATGAGCAGTTCTTC
CDR3 protein: CSASGPYNEQFF

clone size: few
D gene: TRBD1
V gene: TRBV7-9
J gene: TRBJ1-1
CDR3 DNA: TGTGCCAGCAGCCAGACAGGGGCCCTGGGCACTGAAGCTTTCTTT
CDR3 protein: CASSQTGALGTEAFF

clone size: -
D gene: -
V gene: TRBV7-2
J gene: TRBJ1-6
CDR3 DNA: TGTGCCAGCAGCTTTCCGATTTCACCCCTCCACTTT
CDR3 protein: CASSFPISPLHF

clone size: -
D gene: TRBD1
V gene: TRBV6-5
J gene: TRBJ1-6
CDR3 DNA: TGTGCCAGCACCCCGGGACAGGCGCGTAAACCCCTCCACTTT
CDR3 protein: CASTPGQARKPLHF

clone size: -
D gene: TRBD2
V gene: TRBV5-1
J gene: TRBJ2-5
CDR3 DNA: TGCGCCAGCAGCTTGTTAGCGGGGGATAACAATGAGCAGTACTTC
CDR3 protein: CASSLLAGDNNEQYF

clone size: -
D gene: -
V gene: TRBV27
J gene: TRBJ2-5
CDR3 DNA: TGTGCCAGCACGTTGGGGAATGAGCGGTACTTC
CDR3 protein: CASTLGNERYF

clone size: few
D gene: -
V gene: TRBV12-3/TRBV12-4
J gene: TRBJ1-4
CDR3 DNA: TGTGCCAGCAGTTTAGGGCAGGAAAAACTGTTTTTT
CDR3 protein: CASSLGQEKLFF

clone size: -
D gene: TRBD1
V gene: TRBV4-3
J gene: TRBJ2-1
CDR3 DNA: TGCGCCAGCAGCCAAGGGTGGGACAGAGAATCCTACAATGAGCAGTTCTTC
CDR3 protein: CASSQGWDRESYNEQFF

clone size: -
D gene: -
V gene: TRBV7-9
J gene: TRBJ1-4
CDR3 DNA: TGTGCCAGCAGCTTCTCAGGGGTAGGGGAAAAACTGTTTTTT
CDR3 protein: CASSFSGVGEKLFF

clone size: -
D gene: -
V gene: TRBV5-1
J gene: TRBJ2-2
CDR3 DNA: TGCGCCAGCAGCTTGGCCCATGGAGGGGTGACCGGGGAGCTGTTTTTT
CDR3 protein: CASSLAHGGVTGELFF

clone size: -
D gene: TRBD1
V gene: TRBV7-2
J gene: TRBJ2-1
CDR3 DNA: TGTGCCAGCAGCTTTAGGGACAGGCGCGACAATGAGCAGTTCTTC
CDR3 protein: CASSFRDRRDNEQFF

clone size: many
D gene: -
V gene: TRBV7-2
J gene: TRBJ2-1
CDR3 DNA: TGTGCCAGCAGCTCCCCTGACAGTTCCCATTTCTACAATGAGCAGTTCTTC
CDR3 protein: CASSSPDSSHFYNEQFF